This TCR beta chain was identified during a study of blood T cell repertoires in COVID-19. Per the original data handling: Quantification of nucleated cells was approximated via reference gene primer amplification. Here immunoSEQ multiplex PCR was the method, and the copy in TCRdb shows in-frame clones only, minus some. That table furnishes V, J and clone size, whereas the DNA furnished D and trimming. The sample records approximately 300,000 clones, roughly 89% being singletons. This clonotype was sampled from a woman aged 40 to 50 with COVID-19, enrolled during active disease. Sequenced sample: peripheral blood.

The CDR3 protein is CASSYGEAGEQYF. Here the CDR3 DNA reads TGTGCCAGCAGCTATGGGGAGGCGGGCGAGCAGTACTTC. V gene TRBV27 combines with J gene TRBJ2-7; tentatively, D is TRBD2 (6 bases). The V gene lost 6 bases and the J gene lost 6 bases, with 15 bases spanning the gap. This CDR3 region has 13 residues. The germline CDR1 and CDR2 sequences are MNHEY and SMNVEV (reference sequence).